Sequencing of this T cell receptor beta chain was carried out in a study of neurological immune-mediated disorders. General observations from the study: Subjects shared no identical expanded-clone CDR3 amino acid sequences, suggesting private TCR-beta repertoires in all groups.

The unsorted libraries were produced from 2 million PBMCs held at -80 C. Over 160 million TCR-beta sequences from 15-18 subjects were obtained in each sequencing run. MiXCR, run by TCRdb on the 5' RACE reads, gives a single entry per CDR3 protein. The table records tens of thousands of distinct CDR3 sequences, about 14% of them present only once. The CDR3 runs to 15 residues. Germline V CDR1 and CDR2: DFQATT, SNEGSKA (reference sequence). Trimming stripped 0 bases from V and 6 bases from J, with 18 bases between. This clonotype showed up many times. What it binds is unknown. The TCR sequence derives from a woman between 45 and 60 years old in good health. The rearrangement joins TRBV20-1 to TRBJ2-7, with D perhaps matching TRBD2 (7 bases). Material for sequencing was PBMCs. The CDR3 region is CSARDPRGAGSEQYF. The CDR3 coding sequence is TGCAGTGCTAGAGATCCCCGGGGGGCCGGCTCCGAGCAGTACTTC.